This T cell receptor (beta chain) was captured in a study of blood T cell repertoires in COVID-19. On the study more broadly: Sample material is recorded as cDNA or gDNA derived from T cells, B-cell-depleted T cells, or PBMCs.

Here immunoSEQ multiplex PCR was the method, and the copy in TCRdb shows in-frame clones only, minus some. The repertoire holds about 200,000 clones, around nine tenths seen once, with approximately 4% in the top ten. Germline V gives CDR1 SGHVS, CDR2 FQNEAQ. V was clipped by 5 bases and J by 12 bases, with 16 bases between them. This CDR3 is built from 12 residues. This sequence was found in a human donor in a cohort sampled during active COVID-19. This chain links TRBV7-8 with TRBJ1-1, with a weak D call TRBD1 (6 bases). The sample was peripheral blood. CDR3: CASSRSSGGTFF. The CDR3 DNA reads TGTGCCAGCAGCCGGAGTTCGGGGGGCACTTTCTTT.